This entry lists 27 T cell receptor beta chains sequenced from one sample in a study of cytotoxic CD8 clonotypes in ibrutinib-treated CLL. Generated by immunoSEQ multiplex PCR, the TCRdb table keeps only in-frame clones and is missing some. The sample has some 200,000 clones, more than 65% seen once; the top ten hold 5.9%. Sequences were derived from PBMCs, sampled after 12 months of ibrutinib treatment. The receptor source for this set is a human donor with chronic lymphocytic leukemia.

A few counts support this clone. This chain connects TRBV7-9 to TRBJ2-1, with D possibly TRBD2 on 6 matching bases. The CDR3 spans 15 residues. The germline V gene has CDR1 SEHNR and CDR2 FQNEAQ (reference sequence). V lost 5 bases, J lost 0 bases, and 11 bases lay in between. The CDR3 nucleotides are TGTGCCAGCAGCCCCGGGGGTCTCTCCTACAATGAGCAGTTCTTC. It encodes CASSPGGLSYNEQFF.

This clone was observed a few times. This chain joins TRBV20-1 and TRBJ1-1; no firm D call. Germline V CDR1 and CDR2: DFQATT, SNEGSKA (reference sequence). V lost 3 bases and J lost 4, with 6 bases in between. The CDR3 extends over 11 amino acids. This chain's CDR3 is CSASEVTEAFF. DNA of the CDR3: TGCAGTGCTAGTGAGGTCACTGAAGCTTTCTTT.

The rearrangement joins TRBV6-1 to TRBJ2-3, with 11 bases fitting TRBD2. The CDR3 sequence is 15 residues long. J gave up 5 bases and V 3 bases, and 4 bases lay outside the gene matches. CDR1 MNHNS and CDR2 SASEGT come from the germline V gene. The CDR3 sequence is CASSETLAGGDTQYF. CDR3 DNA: TGTGCCAGCAGTGAGACGCTAGCGGGGGGAGATACGCAGTATTTT.

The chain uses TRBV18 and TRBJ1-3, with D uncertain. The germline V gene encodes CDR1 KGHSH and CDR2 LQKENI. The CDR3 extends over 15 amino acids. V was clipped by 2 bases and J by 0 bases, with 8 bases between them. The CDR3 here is CASSPVALSGNTIYF. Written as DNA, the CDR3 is TGTGCCAGCTCACCAGTGGCACTCTCTGGAAACACCATATATTTT.

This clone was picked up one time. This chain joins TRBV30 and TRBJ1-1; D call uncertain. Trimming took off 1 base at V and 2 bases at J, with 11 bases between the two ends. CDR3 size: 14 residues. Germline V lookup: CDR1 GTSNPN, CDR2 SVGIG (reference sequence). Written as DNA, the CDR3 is TGTGCCTGGAGTGGGGGTCAGTCAAACACTGAAGCTTTCTTT. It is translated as CAWSGGQSNTEAFF.

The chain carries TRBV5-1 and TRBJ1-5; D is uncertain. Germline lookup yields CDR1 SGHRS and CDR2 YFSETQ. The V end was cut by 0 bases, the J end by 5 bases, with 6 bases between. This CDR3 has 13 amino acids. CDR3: CASSLGRDQPQHF. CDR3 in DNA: TGCGCCAGCAGCTTGGGTAGGGATCAGCCCCAGCATTTT.

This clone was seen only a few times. The CDR3 sequence: CASSREGGGGYNEQFF. Written as DNA, the CDR3 is TGTGCCAGCAGCCGGGAGGGTGGAGGGGGATACAATGAGCAGTTCTTC. V is TRBV4-2 and J is TRBJ2-1, with TRBD2 as a possible D gene (7 bases). Trimming stripped 4 bases from V and 4 bases from J, with 17 bases between. Germline V CDR1 and CDR2: LGHNA, YNFKEQ. This CDR3 is 16 amino acids long.

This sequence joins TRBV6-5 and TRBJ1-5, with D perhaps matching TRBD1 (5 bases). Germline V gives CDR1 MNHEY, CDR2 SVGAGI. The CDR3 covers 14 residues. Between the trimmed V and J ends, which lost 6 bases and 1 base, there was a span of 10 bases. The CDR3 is CASSVRDSNQPQHF. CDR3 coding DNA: TGTGCCAGCAGCGTCCGGGACAGCAATCAGCCCCAGCATTTT.

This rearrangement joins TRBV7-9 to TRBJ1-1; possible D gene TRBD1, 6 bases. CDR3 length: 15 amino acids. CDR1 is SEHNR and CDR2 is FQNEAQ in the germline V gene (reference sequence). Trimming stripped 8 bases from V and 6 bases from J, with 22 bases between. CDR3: CASWDIRRAGPEAFF. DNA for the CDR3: TGTGCCAGCTGGGACATCAGAAGGGCTGGCCCTGAAGCTTTCTTT.

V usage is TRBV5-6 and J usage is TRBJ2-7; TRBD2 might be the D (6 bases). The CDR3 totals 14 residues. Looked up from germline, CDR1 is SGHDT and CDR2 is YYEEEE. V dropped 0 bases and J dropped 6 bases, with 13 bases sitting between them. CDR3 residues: CASSLDGSLPEQYF. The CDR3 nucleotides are TGTGCCAGCAGCTTGGACGGGAGTCTCCCCGAGCAGTACTTC.

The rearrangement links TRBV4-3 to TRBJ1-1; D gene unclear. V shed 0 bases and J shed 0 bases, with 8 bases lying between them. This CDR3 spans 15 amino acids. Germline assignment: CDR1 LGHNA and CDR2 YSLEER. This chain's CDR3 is CASSQEPVMNTEAFF. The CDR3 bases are TGCGCCAGCAGCCAAGAGCCAGTCATGAACACTGAAGCTTTCTTT.

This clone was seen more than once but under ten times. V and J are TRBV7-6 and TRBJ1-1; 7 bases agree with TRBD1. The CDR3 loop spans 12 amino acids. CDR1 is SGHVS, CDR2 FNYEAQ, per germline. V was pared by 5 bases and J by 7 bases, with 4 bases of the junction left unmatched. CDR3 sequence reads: CASSPDRVEAFF. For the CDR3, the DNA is TGTGCCAGCAGCCCCGACAGGGTTGAAGCTTTCTTT.

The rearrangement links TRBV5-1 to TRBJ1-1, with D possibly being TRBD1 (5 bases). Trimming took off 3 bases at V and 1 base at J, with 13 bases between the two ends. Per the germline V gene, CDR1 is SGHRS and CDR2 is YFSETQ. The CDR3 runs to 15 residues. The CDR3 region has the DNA TGCGCCAGCAGCTCTGTTCGGGGGACGAACACTGAAGCTTTCTTT. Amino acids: CASSSVRGTNTEAFF.

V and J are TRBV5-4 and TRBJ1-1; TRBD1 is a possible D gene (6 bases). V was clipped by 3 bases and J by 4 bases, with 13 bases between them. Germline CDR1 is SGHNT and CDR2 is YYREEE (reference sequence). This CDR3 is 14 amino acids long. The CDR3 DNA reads TGTGCCAGCAGCTACGGACAGAGAATCACTGAAGCTTTCTTT. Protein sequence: CASSYGQRITEAFF.

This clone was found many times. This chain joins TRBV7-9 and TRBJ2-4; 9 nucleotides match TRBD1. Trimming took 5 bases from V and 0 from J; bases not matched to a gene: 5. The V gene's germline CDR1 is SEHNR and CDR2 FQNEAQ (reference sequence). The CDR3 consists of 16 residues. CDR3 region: CASSRAGQGAKNIQYF. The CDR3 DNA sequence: TGTGCCAGCAGCCGCGCGGGACAGGGAGCCAAAAACATTCAGTACTTC.

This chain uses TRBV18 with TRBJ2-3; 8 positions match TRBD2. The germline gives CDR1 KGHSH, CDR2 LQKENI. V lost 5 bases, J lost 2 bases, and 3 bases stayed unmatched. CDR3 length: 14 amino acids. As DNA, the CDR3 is TGTGCCAGCTCAAGACTAGCGTTCACAGATACGCAGTATTTT. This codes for CASSRLAFTDTQYF.

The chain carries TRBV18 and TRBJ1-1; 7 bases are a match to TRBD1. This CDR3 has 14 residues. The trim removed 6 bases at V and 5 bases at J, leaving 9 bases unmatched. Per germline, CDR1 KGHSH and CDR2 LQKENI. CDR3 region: CASSRGQPGTEAFF. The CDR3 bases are TGTGCCAGCTCCCGGGGACAGCCGGGGACTGAAGCTTTCTTT. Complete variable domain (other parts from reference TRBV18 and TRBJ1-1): NAGVMQNPRHLVRRRGQEARLRCSPMKGHSHVYWYRQLPEEGLKFMVYLQKENIIDESGMPKERFSAEFPKEGPSILRIQQVVRGDSAAYFCASSRGQPGTEAFFGQGTRLTVV.

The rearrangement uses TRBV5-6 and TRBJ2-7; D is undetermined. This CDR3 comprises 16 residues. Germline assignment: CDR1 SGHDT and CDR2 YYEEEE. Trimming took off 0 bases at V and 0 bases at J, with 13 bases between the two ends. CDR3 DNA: TGTGCCAGCAGCTTGGGACCGGATCAGAGCTCCTACGAGCAGTACTTC. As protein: CASSLGPDQSSYEQYF. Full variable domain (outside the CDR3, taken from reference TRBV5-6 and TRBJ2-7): DAGVTQSPTHLIKTRGQQVTLRCSPKSGHDTVSWYQQALGQGPQFIFQYYEEEERQRGNFPDRFSGHQFPNYSSELNVNALLLGDSALYLCASSLGPDQSSYEQYFGPGTRLTVT.

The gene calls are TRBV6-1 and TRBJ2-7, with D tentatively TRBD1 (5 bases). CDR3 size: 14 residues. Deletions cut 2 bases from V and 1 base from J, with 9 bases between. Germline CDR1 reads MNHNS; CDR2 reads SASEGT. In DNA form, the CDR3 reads TGTGCCAGCAGTGAAAGGGGCCGTTCCTACGAGCAGTACTTC. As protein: CASSERGRSYEQYF.

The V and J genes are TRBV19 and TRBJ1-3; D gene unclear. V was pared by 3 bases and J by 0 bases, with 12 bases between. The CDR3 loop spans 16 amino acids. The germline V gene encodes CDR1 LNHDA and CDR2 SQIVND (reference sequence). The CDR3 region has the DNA TGTGCCAGTAGTATCGTCTACAGACCCTCTGGAAACACCATATATTTT. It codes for CASSIVYRPSGNTIYF. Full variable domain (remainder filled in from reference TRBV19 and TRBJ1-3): DGGITQSPKYLFRKEGQNVTLSCEQNLNHDAMYWYRQDPGQGLRLIYYSQIVNDFQKGDIAEGYSVSREKKESFPLTVTSAQKNPTAFYLCASSIVYRPSGNTIYFGEGSWLTVV.

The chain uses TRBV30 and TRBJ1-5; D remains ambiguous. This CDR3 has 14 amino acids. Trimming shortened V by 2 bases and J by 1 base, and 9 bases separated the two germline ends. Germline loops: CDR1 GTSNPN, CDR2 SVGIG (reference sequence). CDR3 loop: CAWSHSLSNQPQHF. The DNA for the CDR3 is TGTGCCTGGAGTCATTCGTTGAGCAATCAGCCCCAGCATTTT. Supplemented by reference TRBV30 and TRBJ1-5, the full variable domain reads SQTIHQWPATLVQPVGSPLSLECTVEGTSNPNLYWYRQAAGRGLQLLFYSVGIGQISSEVPQNLSASRPQDRQFILSSKKLLLSDSGFYLCAWSHSLSNQPQHFGDGTRLSIL.

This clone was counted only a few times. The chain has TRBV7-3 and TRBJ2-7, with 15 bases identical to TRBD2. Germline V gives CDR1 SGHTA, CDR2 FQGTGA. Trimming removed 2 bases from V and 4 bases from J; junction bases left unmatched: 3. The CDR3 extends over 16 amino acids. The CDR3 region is CASSLGGTSGRYEQYF. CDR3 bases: TGTGCCAGCAGCTTAGGTGGGACTAGCGGGAGGTACGAGCAGTACTTC.

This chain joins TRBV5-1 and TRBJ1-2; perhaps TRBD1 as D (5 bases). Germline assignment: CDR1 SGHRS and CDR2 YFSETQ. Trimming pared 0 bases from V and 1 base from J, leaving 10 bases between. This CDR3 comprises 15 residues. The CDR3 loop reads CASSLDGQGNYGYTF. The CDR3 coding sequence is TGCGCCAGCAGCTTGGATGGGCAGGGTAACTATGGCTACACCTTC.

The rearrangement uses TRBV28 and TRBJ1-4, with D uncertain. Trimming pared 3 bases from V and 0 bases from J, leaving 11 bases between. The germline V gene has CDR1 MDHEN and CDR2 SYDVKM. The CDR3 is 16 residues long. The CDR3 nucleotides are TGTGCCAGCAGTTTTGAAGAGTCTGCAACTAATGAAAAACTGTTTTTT. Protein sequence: CASSFEESATNEKLFF.

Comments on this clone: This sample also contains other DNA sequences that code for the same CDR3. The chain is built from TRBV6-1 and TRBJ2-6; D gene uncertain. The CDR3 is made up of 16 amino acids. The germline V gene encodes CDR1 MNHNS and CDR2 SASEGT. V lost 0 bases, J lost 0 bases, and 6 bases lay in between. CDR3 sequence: CASSEAEISGANVLTF. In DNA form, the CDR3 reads TGTGCCAGCAGTGAAGCAGAGATCTCTGGGGCCAACGTCCTGACTTTC.

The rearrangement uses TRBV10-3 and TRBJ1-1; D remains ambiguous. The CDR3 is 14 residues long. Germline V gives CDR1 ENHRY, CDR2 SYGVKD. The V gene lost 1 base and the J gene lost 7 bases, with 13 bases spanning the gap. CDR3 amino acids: CAISELGRADEAFF. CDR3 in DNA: TGTGCCATCAGTGAGTTGGGTCGGGCGGATGAAGCTTTCTTT.

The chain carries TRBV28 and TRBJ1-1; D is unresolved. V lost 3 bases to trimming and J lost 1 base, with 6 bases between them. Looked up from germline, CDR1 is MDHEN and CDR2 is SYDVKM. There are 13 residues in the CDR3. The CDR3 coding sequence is TGTGCCAGCAGTTTTTATGGGAACACTGAAGCTTTCTTT. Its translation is CASSFYGNTEAFF. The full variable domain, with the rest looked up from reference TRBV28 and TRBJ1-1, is DVKVTQSSRYLVKRTGEKVFLECVQDMDHENMFWYRQDPGLGLRLIYFSYDVKMKEKGDIPEGYSVSREKKERFSLILESASTNQTSMYLCASSFYGNTEAFFGQGTRLTVV.